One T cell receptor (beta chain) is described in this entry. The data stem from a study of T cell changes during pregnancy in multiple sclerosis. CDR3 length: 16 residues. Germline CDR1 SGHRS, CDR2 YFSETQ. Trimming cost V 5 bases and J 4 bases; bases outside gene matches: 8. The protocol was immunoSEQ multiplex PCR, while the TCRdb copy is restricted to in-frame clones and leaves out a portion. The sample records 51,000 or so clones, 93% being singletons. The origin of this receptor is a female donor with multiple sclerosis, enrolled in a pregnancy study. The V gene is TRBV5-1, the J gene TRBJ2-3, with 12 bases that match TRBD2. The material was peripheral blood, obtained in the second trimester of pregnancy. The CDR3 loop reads CASRQVTSGRADTQYF. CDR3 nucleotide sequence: TGCGCCAGCAGACAAGTGACTAGCGGGAGAGCAGATACGCAGTATTTT.